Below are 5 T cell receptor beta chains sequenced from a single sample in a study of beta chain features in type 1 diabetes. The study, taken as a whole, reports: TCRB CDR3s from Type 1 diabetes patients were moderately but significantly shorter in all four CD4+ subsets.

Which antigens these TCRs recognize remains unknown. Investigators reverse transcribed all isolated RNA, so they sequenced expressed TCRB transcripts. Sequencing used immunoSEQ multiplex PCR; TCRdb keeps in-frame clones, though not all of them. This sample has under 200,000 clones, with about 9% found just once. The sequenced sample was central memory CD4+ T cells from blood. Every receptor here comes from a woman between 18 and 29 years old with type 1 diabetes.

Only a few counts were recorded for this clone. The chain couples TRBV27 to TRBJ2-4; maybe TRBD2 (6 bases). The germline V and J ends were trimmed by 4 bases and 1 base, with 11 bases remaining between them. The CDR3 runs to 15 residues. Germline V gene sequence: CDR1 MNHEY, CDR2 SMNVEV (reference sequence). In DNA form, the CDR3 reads TGTGCCAGCAGTTGGGGGGAAGGGGCCAAAAACATTCAGTACTTC. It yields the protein CASSWGEGAKNIQYF.

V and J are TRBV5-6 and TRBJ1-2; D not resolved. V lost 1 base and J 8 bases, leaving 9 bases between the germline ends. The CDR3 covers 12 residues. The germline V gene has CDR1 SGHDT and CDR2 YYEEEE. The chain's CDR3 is CASSLRVEGYTF. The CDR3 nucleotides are TGTGCCAGCAGCTTGCGGGTGGAGGGCTACACCTTC.

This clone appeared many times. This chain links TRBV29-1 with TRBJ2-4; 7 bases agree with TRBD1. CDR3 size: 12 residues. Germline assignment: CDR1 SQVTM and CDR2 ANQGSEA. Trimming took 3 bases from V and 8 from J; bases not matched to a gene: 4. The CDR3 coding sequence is TGCAGCGTTGACAGGGGGATGGACATTCAGTACTTC. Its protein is CSVDRGMDIQYF.

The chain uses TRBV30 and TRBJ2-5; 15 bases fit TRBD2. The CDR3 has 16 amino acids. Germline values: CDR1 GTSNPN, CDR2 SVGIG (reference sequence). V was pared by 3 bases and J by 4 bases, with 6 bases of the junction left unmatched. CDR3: CAWSPGLAGGGETQYF. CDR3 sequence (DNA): TGTGCCTGGAGCCCGGGACTAGCGGGAGGAGGAGAGACCCAGTACTTC.

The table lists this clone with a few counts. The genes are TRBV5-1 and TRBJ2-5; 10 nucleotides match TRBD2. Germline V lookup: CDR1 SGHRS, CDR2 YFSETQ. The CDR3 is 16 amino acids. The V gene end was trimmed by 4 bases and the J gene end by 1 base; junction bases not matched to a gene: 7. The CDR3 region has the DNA TGCGCCAGCAGCCCGGGGACTAGCGCCTCCCAAGAGACCCAGTACTTC. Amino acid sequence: CASSPGTSASQETQYF. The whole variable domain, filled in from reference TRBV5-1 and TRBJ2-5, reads KAGVTQTPRYLIKTRGQQVTLSCSPISGHRSVSWYQQTPGQGLQFLFEYFSETQRNKGNFPGRFSGRQFSNSRSEMNVSTLELGDSALYLCASSPGTSASQETQYFGPGTRLLVL.